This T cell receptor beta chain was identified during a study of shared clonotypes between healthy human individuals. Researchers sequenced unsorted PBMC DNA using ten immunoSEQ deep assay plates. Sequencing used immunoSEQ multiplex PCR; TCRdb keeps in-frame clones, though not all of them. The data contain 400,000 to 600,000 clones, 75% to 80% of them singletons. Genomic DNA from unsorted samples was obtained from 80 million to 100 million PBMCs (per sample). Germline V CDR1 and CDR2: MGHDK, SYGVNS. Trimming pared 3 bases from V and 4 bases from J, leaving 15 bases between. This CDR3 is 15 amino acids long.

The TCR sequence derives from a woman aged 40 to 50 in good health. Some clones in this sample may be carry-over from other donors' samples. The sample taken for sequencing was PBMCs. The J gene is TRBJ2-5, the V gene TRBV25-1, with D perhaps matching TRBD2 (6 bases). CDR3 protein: CASSDVGGAGETQYF. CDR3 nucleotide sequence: TGTGCCAGCAGTGACGTCGGAGGGGCGGGAGAGACCCAGTACTTC.